The entry that follows covers one T cell receptor beta chain sequence. Antigen: not known. This entry is derived from a study of shared clonotypes between healthy human individuals. Overall study results and limits: Of the naive CD4 clonotypes, around 5% were shared across a few donors.

The assay was carried out at the deep level. The data were produced by immunoSEQ multiplex PCR, yet TCRdb's version contains in-frame clones alone and is incomplete. The data contain around 750,000 clones, approximately 79% of them singletons. CD4+ cell separation produced CD45RA+ naive and CD45RA-negative memory subsets. V lost 5 bases, J lost 8 bases, and 8 bases stayed unmatched. This CDR3 comprises 15 residues. In germline, CDR1 is MNHNS, CDR2 SASEGT. The gene calls are TRBV6-1 and TRBJ1-6; 8 bases fit TRBD1. The source is a woman in her twenties or thirties in good health. The source material was memory CD4+ T cells sorted from blood. Sample subset: CD45RA-negative fraction. CDR3 protein: CASSTRGQLDSPLHF. The CDR3 DNA sequence: TGTGCCAGCAGTACCAGGGGGCAGTTGGATTCACCCCTCCACTTT.